This record looks at one T cell receptor beta chain sequence and its context. The data derive from a study of blood T cell repertoires in COVID-19. V dropped 4 bases and J dropped 5 bases, with 21 bases sitting between them. Germline CDR1 is SGHRS and CDR2 is YFSETQ. The CDR3 sequence is 16 residues long. In the source study's methods: Quantification of nucleated cells was approximated via reference gene primer amplification. TCRdb's table, derived via immunoSEQ multiplex PCR, lists solely in-frame clones and lacks some. The V and J calls and clone size are taken from that table; D and trimming were inferred from the DNA. The sample includes some 150,000 clones, 81% seen only once; the top ten take over 7.5%.

The specimen was peripheral blood. The rearrangement uses TRBV5-1 and TRBJ1-2; the D gene is possibly TRBD1 (6 bases). The clonotype originates from a woman in her fifties or sixties with active or convalescent COVID-19. The CDR3 DNA follows: TGCGCCAGCAGCCCTACAGGGTCGCGGTTGTCATATGGCTACACCTTC. It is translated as CASSPTGSRLSYGYTF.